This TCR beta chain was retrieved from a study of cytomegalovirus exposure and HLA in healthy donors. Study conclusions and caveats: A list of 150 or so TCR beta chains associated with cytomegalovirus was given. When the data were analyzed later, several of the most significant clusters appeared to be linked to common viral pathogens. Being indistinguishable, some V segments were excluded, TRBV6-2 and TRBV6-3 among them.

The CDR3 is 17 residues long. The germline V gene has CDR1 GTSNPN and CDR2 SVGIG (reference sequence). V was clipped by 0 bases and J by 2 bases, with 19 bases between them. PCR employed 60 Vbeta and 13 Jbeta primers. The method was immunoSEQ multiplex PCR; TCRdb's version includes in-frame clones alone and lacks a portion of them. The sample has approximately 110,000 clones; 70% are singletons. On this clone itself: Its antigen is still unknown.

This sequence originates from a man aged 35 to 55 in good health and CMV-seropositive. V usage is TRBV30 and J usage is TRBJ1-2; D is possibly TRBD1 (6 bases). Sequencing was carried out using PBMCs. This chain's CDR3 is CAWSVLNRVPGNYGYTF. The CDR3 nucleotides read TGTGCCTGGAGTGTACTCAACAGGGTGCCCGGGAACTATGGCTACACCTTC. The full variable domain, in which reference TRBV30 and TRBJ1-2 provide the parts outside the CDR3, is SQTIHQWPATLVQPVGSPLSLECTVEGTSNPNLYWYRQAAGRGLQLLFYSVGIGQISSEVPQNLSASRPQDRQFILSSKKLLLSDSGFYLCAWSVLNRVPGNYGYTFGSGTRLTVV.